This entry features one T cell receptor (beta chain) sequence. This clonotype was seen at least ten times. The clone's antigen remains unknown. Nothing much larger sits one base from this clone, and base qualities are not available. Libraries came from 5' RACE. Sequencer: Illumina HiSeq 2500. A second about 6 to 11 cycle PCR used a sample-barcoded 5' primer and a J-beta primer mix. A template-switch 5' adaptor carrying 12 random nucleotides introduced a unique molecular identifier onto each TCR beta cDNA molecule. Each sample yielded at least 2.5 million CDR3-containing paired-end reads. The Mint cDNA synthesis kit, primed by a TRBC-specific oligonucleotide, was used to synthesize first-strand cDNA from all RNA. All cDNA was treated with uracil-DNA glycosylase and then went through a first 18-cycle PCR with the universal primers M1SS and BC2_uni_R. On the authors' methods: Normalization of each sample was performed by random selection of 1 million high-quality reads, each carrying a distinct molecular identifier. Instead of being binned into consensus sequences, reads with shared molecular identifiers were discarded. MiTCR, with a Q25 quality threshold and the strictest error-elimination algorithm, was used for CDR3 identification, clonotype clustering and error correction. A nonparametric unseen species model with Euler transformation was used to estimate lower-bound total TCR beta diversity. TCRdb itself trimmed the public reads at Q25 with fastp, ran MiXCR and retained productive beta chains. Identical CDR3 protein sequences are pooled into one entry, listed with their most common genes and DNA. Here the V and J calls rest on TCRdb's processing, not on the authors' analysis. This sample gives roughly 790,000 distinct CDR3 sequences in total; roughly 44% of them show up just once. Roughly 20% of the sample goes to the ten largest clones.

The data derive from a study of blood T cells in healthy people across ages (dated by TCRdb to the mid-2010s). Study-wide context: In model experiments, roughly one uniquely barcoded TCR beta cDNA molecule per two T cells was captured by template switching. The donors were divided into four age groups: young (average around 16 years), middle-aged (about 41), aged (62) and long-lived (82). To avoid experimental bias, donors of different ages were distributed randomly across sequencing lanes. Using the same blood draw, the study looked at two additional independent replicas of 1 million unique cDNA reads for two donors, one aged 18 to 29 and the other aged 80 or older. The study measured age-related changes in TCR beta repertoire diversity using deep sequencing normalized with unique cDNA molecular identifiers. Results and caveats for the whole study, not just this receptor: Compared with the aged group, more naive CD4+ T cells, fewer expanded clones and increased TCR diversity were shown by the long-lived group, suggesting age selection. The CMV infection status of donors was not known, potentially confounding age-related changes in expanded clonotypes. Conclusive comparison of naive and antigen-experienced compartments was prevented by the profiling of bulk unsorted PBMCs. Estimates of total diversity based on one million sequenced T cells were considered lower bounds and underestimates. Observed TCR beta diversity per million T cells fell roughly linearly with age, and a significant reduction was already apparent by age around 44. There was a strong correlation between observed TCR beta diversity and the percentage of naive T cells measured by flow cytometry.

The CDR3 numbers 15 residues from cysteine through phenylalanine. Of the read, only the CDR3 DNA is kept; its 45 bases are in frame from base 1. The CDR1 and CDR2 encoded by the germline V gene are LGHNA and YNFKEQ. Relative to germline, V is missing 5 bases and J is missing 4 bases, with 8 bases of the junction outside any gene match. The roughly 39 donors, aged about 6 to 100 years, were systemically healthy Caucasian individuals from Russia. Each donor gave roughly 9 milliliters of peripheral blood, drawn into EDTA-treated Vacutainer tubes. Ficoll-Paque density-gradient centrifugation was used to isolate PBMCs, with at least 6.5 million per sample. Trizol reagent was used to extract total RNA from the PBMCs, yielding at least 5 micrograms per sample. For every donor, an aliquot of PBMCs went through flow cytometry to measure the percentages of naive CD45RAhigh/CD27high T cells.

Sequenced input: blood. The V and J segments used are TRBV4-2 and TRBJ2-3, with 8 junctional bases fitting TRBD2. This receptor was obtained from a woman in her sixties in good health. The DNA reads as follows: TGTGCCAGCAGCGGAAATAGCGGGGCACCAGATACGCAGTATTTT. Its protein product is CASSGNSGAPDTQYF.